The next 29 T cell receptor beta chains were all read from a single sample in a study of blood T cell repertoires in COVID-19 (dated by TCRdb to 2018 to 2021). Preparation of the library involved the immunoSEQ multiplex PCR assay. TCRdb retrieved this table from immuneACCESS and kept in-frame rearrangements only. Not all clones are present; in checked studies, unresolved V genes account for under half, and no reason is known for the remainder. Here the sample has over 200,000 clones; roughly 76% occur a single time. Around 5% of the sample rests with the top ten. Material: peripheral blood. All receptors come from a human donor in a cohort sampled during active COVID-19.

This chain connects TRBV5-6 to TRBJ2-5, with a weak D call TRBD1 (5 bases). V gave up 0 bases and J gave up 6 bases, with 15 bases separating them. The germline V gene has CDR1 SGHDT and CDR2 YYEEEE. The CDR3 extends over 15 amino acids. In nucleotides, the CDR3 is TGTGCCAGCAGCTTGGGACAGTCTTCCTGGAAGACCCAGTACTTC. It encodes CASSLGQSSWKTQYF.

The chain employs TRBV3-1 (or the pseudogene TRBV3-2) and TRBJ2-7; TRBD1 agrees at 9 bases. Per germline, CDR1 LGHDT and CDR2 YNNKEL (reference sequence). CDR3 length equals 17 residues. The ends lost 1 base at V and 0 bases at J; junction bases unmatched: 7. CDR3 in DNA: TGTGCCAGCAGCCAAGGAGGACAGGGGTCGGTCTCCTACGAGCAGTACTTC. Protein sequence: CASSQGGQGSVSYEQYF.

The gene calls are TRBV4-3 and TRBJ2-1; a possible D gene is TRBD2 (6 bases). V dropped 4 bases and J dropped 9 bases, with 16 bases sitting between them. CDR1 LGHNA and CDR2 YSLEER come from the germline V gene. This CDR3 region has 14 residues. The CDR3 DNA reads as TGCGCCAGCAGCCCCTATAGGGGAGGATTTGAGCAGTTCTTC. It is translated as CASSPYRGGFEQFF.

The gene calls are TRBV28 and TRBJ2-1; perhaps TRBD1 as D (5 bases). This CDR3 contains 13 residues. Germline V gene lookup returns CDR1 MDHEN and CDR2 SYDVKM. The germline V and J ends were trimmed by 4 bases and 5 bases, with 9 bases remaining between them. The CDR3 protein is CASSWGSNNEQFF. CDR3 sequence (DNA): TGTGCCAGCAGTTGGGGCAGCAACAATGAGCAGTTCTTC.

The CDR3: CASSPGQGTNTEAFF. CDR3 coding DNA: TGTGCCAGCAGCCCTGGACAGGGTACGAACACTGAAGCTTTCTTT. The chain uses TRBV7-8 and TRBJ1-1; TRBD1 matches 8 bases. Germline assignment: CDR1 SGHVS and CDR2 FQNEAQ. The CDR3 covers 15 residues. Trimming removed 5 bases from V and 1 base from J; junction bases left unmatched: 6. Complete variable domain (other parts from reference TRBV7-8 and TRBJ1-1): GAGVSQSPRYKVAKRGQDVALRCDPISGHVSLFWYQQALGQGPEFLTYFQNEAQLDKSGLPSDRFFAERPEGSVSTLKIQRTQQEDSAVYLCASSPGQGTNTEAFFGQGTRLTVV.

In this sample, this clone turned up a few times. The chain uses TRBV10-3 and TRBJ2-7; D may be TRBD1 (5 bases). The germline V gene encodes CDR1 ENHRY and CDR2 SYGVKD. The CDR3 spans 12 residues. Trimming shortened V by 3 bases and J by 4 bases, and 7 bases separated the two germline ends. CDR3 region: CAISDQGYEQYF. CDR3 sequence (DNA): TGTGCCATCAGTGACCAGGGATACGAGCAGTACTTC.

This clone was counted only a few times. This chain uses TRBV7-2 with TRBJ2-7; 14 nucleotides match TRBD2. V trimming: 3 bases; J trimming: 6 bases; junction bases outside the gene matches: 4. The CDR3 spans 15 residues. Germline V lookup: CDR1 SGHTA, CDR2 FQGNSA. CDR3 sequence (DNA): TGTGCCAGCAGCTTCTTGACTAGCGGGAGGGGCGAGCAGTACTTC. This sequence encodes CASSFLTSGRGEQYF. Supplemented by reference TRBV7-2 and TRBJ2-7, the full variable domain reads GAGVSQSPSNKVTEKGKDVELRCDPISGHTALYWYRQSLGQGLEFLIYFQGNSAPDKSGLPSDRFSAERTGGSVSTLTIQRTQQEDSAVYLCASSFLTSGRGEQYFGPGTRLTVT.

The chain links TRBV28 to TRBJ2-2; TRBD1 is a possible D gene (6 bases). Trimming removed 5 bases at V and 1 base at J, with 11 bases between. The germline V gene has CDR1 MDHEN and CDR2 SYDVKM. CDR3 size: 15 residues. The CDR3 reads CASSGPGQNTGELFF. CDR3 nucleotide sequence: TGTGCCAGCAGTGGACCGGGACAGAACACCGGGGAGCTGTTTTTT. The entire variable domain, with the rest obtained from reference TRBV28 and TRBJ2-2, is as follows: DVKVTQSSRYLVKRTGEKVFLECVQDMDHENMFWYRQDPGLGLRLIYFSYDVKMKEKGDIPEGYSVSREKKERFSLILESASTNQTSMYLCASSGPGQNTGELFFGEGSRLTVL.

The chain links TRBV4-2 to TRBJ1-2, with 9 bases lining up with TRBD1. CDR3 length: 14 residues. The germline gives CDR1 LGHNA, CDR2 YNFKEQ. V lost 6 bases, J lost 0 bases, and 2 bases stayed unmatched. The CDR3 reads CASSRTGANYGYTF. The CDR3 DNA follows: TGTGCCAGCAGTCGGACAGGGGCTAACTATGGCTACACCTTC.

The chain carries TRBV7-3 and TRBJ2-2, with D possibly being TRBD1 (6 bases). V was trimmed by 4 bases and J by 9 bases, leaving 12 bases between them. Germline loops: CDR1 SGHTA, CDR2 FQGTGA. The CDR3 runs 13 residues. CDR3 in DNA: TGTGCCAGCAGCTCAGGGGAAGGGAGGGAGCTGTTTTTT. It yields the protein CASSSGEGRELFF.

This clone was observed a handful of times. The chain joins TRBV6-2 or TRBV6-3 to TRBJ1-2, with D perhaps TRBD1 (5 bases). The CDR3 is made up of 13 amino acids. Trimming shortened V by 3 bases and J by 4 bases, and 9 bases separated the two germline ends. CDR1 is MNHEY, CDR2 SVGEGT, per germline. CDR3 in DNA: TGTGCCAGCAGTTATCAAGGGGCCTATGGCTACACCTTC. Its translation is CASSYQGAYGYTF.

The chain uses TRBV27 and TRBJ1-2, with TRBD1 matching 7 bases. The CDR3 is made up of 13 amino acids. CDR1 is MNHEY and CDR2 is SMNVEV in the germline V gene (reference sequence). Trimming removed 2 bases from V and 6 bases from J; junction bases left unmatched: 3. CDR3 protein: CASSLVGTDGYTF. CDR3 nucleotide sequence: TGTGCCAGCAGTTTAGTCGGGACAGATGGCTACACCTTC.

As regards this clone: The junction shows a germline mismatch at one end, possibly a read error. Additional DNA sequences in this sample encode the identical CDR3. V gene TRBV27 combines with J gene TRBJ2-2; 12 nucleotides match TRBD1. The CDR3 consists of 19 residues. In germline, CDR1 is MNHEY, CDR2 SMNVEV (reference sequence). CDR3 sequence: CARSSGGGQGALDTGELFF. The CDR3 region has the DNA TGTGCCCGCAGTTCCGGGGGGGGACAGGGGGCGCTGGACACCGGGGAGCTGTTTTTT.

This sequence joins TRBV28 and TRBJ1-1; D unclear. Trimming stripped 1 base from V and 10 bases from J, with 13 bases between. The CDR3 is 13 residues long. Germline-derived CDR1 and CDR2 are MDHEN and SYDVKM. This chain's CDR3 is CASSLLGQRGAFF. The CDR3 nucleotides read TGTGCCAGCAGTTTATTGGGTCAGCGGGGAGCTTTCTTT.

The table lists this clone with a few counts. The chain carries TRBV27 and TRBJ1-5; tentatively, D is TRBD1 (5 bases). Germline CDR1 is MNHEY and CDR2 is SMNVEV (reference sequence). The CDR3 is made up of 15 amino acids. V lost 3 bases to trimming and J lost 2 bases, with 11 bases between them. CDR3 in DNA: TGTGCCAGCAGTTTGCGGGACGCGGGCAATCAGCCCCAGCATTTT. Translation: CASSLRDAGNQPQHF.

J is TRBJ2-7 and V is TRBV7-6; D might be TRBD2 (5 bases). The V and J ends lost 0 bases and 3 bases respectively, with 9 bases between them. CDR1 and CDR2 (germline): SGHVS, FNYEAQ. CDR3 size: 14 residues. CDR3: CASSLALAGYEQYF. The CDR3 DNA is TGTGCCAGCAGCTTAGCTCTAGCCGGCTACGAGCAGTACTTC.

The genes are TRBV4-3 and TRBJ2-2, with D perhaps TRBD2 (5 bases). The CDR3 has 15 residues. CDR1 LGHNA and CDR2 YSLEER come from the germline V gene. V was cut by 1 base and J by 1 base, with 7 bases left in between. The CDR3 loop reads CASSQVRGNTGELFF. The CDR3 coding sequence is TGCGCCAGCAGCCAAGTACGGGGGAACACCGGGGAGCTGTTTTTT.

The chain recombines TRBV19 with TRBJ2-1; 13 nucleotides match TRBD2. This CDR3 has 15 residues. Germline CDR1 LNHDA, CDR2 SQIVND (reference sequence). J lost 7 bases, V lost 3 bases, and 3 bases had no gene match. CDR3 in amino acids: CASSIGTSGVNEQFF. The CDR3 DNA reads as TGTGCCAGTAGTATCGGGACTAGCGGGGTGAATGAGCAGTTCTTC. The full variable domain, with the rest looked up from reference TRBV19 and TRBJ2-1, is DGGITQSPKYLFRKEGQNVTLSCEQNLNHDAMYWYRQDPGQGLRLIYYSQIVNDFQKGDIAEGYSVSREKKESFPLTVTSAQKNPTAFYLCASSIGTSGVNEQFFGPGTRLTVL.

The rearrangement joins TRBV6-2 or TRBV6-3 to TRBJ2-1, with a weak D call TRBD2 (6 bases). The V gene's germline CDR1 is MNHEY and CDR2 SVGEGT. The CDR3 has 14 residues. Trimming stripped 5 bases from V and 4 bases from J, with 12 bases between. CDR3: CASSDTLAYNEQFF. DNA of the CDR3: TGTGCCAGCAGTGACACACTAGCTTACAATGAGCAGTTCTTC.

This clone was seen once. The chain uses TRBV5-4 and TRBJ1-2; a weak D match, TRBD1 (5 bases). Germline CDR1 is SGHNT and CDR2 is YYREEE (reference sequence). Trimming stripped 0 bases from V and 0 bases from J, with 6 bases between. This CDR3 has 14 amino acids. The CDR3 protein is CASSLGQSNYGYTF. The CDR3 DNA reads TGTGCCAGCAGCTTGGGACAGTCTAACTATGGCTACACCTTC. The variable domain in full, completed from reference TRBV5-4 and TRBJ1-2, reads ETGVTQSPTHLIKTRGQQVTLRCSSQSGHNTVSWYQQALGQGPQFIFQYYREEENGRGNFPPRFSGLQFPNYSSELNVNALELDDSALYLCASSLGQSNYGYTFGSGTRLTVV.

This chain uses TRBV9 with TRBJ2-7; D not resolved. Per germline, CDR1 SGDLS and CDR2 YYNGEE. Trimming removed 0 bases from V and 0 bases from J, with 4 bases in between. The CDR3 has 13 amino acids. CDR3 amino acids: CASSVDSSYEQYF. CDR3 nucleotide sequence: TGTGCCAGCAGCGTAGACAGCTCCTACGAGCAGTACTTC.

This clone was seen once. The chain joins TRBV9 to TRBJ1-5, with 8 positions matching TRBD1. The CDR3 runs to 15 residues. Germline V gene sequence: CDR1 SGDLS, CDR2 YYNGEE. The junction had 6 bases not matched to a gene; V was cut back by 3 bases and J by 4 bases. This CDR3 is CASSGGQGSNQPQHF. The DNA for the CDR3 is TGTGCCAGCAGCGGAGGACAGGGTAGTAATCAGCCCCAGCATTTT.

This chain links TRBV7-9 with TRBJ1-1; 7 positions match TRBD1. V dropped 5 bases and J dropped 2; count of bases not matched to a gene: 5. The CDR3 runs 14 residues. CDR1 is SEHNR, CDR2 FQNEAQ, per germline (reference sequence). CDR3 amino acids: CASSRQGVNTEAFF. CDR3 sequence (DNA): TGTGCCAGCAGCCGACAGGGAGTCAACACTGAAGCTTTCTTT.

The chain is built from TRBV6-1 and TRBJ2-7; D possibly corresponds to TRBD2 (5 bases). Germline values: CDR1 MNHNS, CDR2 SASEGT. The CDR3 loop spans 15 amino acids. Between the trimmed V and J ends, which lost 2 bases and 4 bases, there was a span of 15 bases. Here the CDR3 reads CASSETWTGLYEQYF. The CDR3 DNA follows: TGTGCCAGCAGTGAAACGTGGACGGGGTTGTACGAGCAGTACTTC.

The J gene is TRBJ2-7, the V gene TRBV18, with D unresolved. Germline V gives CDR1 KGHSH, CDR2 LQKENI. Trimming took off 3 bases at V and 6 bases at J, with 6 bases between the two ends. The CDR3 extends over 11 amino acids. This chain's CDR3 is CASSPGTEQYF. In nucleotides, the CDR3 is TGTGCCAGCTCACCGGGCACCGAGCAGTACTTC. Full variable domain (rest looked up from reference TRBV18 and TRBJ2-7): NAGVMQNPRHLVRRRGQEARLRCSPMKGHSHVYWYRQLPEEGLKFMVYLQKENIIDESGMPKERFSAEFPKEGPSILRIQQVVRGDSAAYFCASSPGTEQYFGPGTRLTVT.

The rearrangement joins TRBV5-4 to TRBJ2-5; possibly TRBD2 for D (6 bases). V was trimmed by 3 bases and J by 2 bases, leaving 8 bases between them. Germline V gene data show CDR1 as SGHNT and CDR2 as YYREEE (reference sequence). The CDR3 is made up of 13 amino acids. CDR3 sequence reads: CASSSTSQETQYF. As DNA, the CDR3 is TGTGCCAGCAGCTCGACTAGTCAAGAGACCCAGTACTTC.

The chain couples TRBV4-3 to TRBJ2-7; 8 bases agree with TRBD1. The CDR3 runs 14 residues. The V gene end was trimmed by 4 bases and the J gene end by 2 bases; junction bases not matched to a gene: 4. The germline V gene has CDR1 LGHNA and CDR2 YSLEER. CDR3 DNA sequence: TGCGCCAGCAGCCTTGAACAGGGGGCCTACGAGCAGTACTTC. This sequence encodes CASSLEQGAYEQYF.

The genes are TRBV7-2 and TRBJ1-2, with a tentative D call TRBD1 (6 bases). The CDR3 is 14 residues long. Between the trimmed V and J ends, which lost 2 bases and 8 bases, there was a span of 15 bases. Germline CDR1 and CDR2: SGHTA and FQGNSA. DNA for the CDR3: TGTGCCAGCAGCTTAAAATCAGGGGCTGGCGGCTACACCTTC. Amino acids: CASSLKSGAGGYTF.

The chain is built from TRBV7-3 and TRBJ2-1, with TRBD2 matching over 8 bases. Trimming at V came to 4 bases and at J to 8 bases, leaving 13 bases not matched to a gene. Germline lookup yields CDR1 SGHTA and CDR2 FQGTGA. This CDR3 comprises 16 residues. The CDR3 protein is CASSYGNSGTGDEQFF. The DNA for the CDR3 is TGTGCCAGCAGCTACGGAAATAGCGGGACGGGGGATGAGCAGTTCTTC.